This is a list of T cell receptor beta chains from one sample in a study of cytomegalovirus exposure and HLA in healthy donors. The method was immunoSEQ multiplex PCR; TCRdb's version includes in-frame clones alone and lacks a portion of them. There are about 160,000 clones in the sample, with roughly 2% held by the top ten. What was sequenced was PBMCs. The source of these receptors is a man younger than 45 in good health and CMV-seronegative. CDR3s include the opening cysteine and the closing phenylalanine or tryptophan. A D gene is named only where the DNA matches it firmly.

j_call v_call d_call cdr3_aa cdr3_nt
TRBJ1-4 TRBV28 - CASSLGGRIEKLFF TGTGCCAGCAGTCTCGGGGGTAGGATTGAAAAACTGTTTTTT
TRBJ1-5 TRBV6-1 - CASKEQYSNQPQHF TGTGCCAGCAAGGAACAGTATAGCAATCAGCCCCAGCATTTT
TRBJ1-4 TRBV7-3 - CASSEDSATNEKLFF TGTGCCAGCAGCGAGGACAGCGCAACTAATGAAAAACTGTTTTTT
TRBJ1-4 TRBV5-1 - CASSLGALQGEKLFF TGCGCCAGCAGCTTAGGGGCCCTCCAGGGGGAAAAACTGTTTTTT
TRBJ2-1 TRBV18 TRBD2 CASSPLIGGSSYNEQFF TGTGCCAGCTCACCACTGATTGGCGGGAGCTCCTACAATGAGCAGTTCTTC
TRBJ2-7 TRBV25-1 - CASRRTGEAYEQYF TGTGCCAGCAGAAGAACAGGTGAAGCCTACGAGCAGTACTTC
TRBJ2-2 TRBV11-2 TRBD1 CASTIRQGLTGELFF TGTGCCAGCACCATAAGACAGGGGCTCACCGGGGAGCTGTTTTTT
TRBJ2-7 TRBV7-3 - CASSHGTGDEQYF TGTGCCAGCAGCCATGGGACGGGGGACGAGCAGTACTTC
TRBJ2-1 TRBV5-1 - CASSPSGAYNEQFF TGCGCCAGCAGCCCCTCGGGAGCCTACAATGAGCAGTTCTTC
TRBJ2-3 TRBV6-1 - CASSATDTQYF TGTGCCAGCAGTGCGACAGATACGCAGTATTTT
TRBJ1-4 TRBV27 - CASSFQQTNEKLFF TGTGCCAGCAGTTTCCAACAGACTAATGAAAAACTGTTTTTT
TRBJ2-1 TRBV10-3 - CAISALQGYLGYNEQFF TGTGCCATCAGCGCCCTTCAGGGTTACCTTGGCTACAATGAGCAGTTCTTC
TRBJ2-1 TRBV9 - CASSSRTLSSYNEQFF TGTGCCAGCAGCTCCCGGACTCTCTCTTCCTACAATGAGCAGTTCTTC
TRBJ2-3 TRBV11-2 TRBD2 CASRTSGKSTDTQYF TGTGCCAGCAGGACTAGCGGGAAATCGACAGATACGCAGTATTTT
TRBJ2-1 TRBV11-2 - CASSLGAASYNEQFF TGTGCCAGCAGCTTAGGGGCAGCCTCCTACAATGAGCAGTTCTTC
TRBJ1-2 TRBV27 - CASMDSSYGYTF TGTGCCAGTATGGACAGTTCCTATGGCTACACCTTC
TRBJ1-5 TRBV19 - CASSMLSLPQHF TGTGCCAGTAGTATGTTAAGCTTGCCCCAGCATTTT
TRBJ2-7 TRBV25-1 - CASSGYGEQYF TGTGCCAGCAGCGGGTACGGTGAGCAGTACTTC
TRBJ2-5 TRBV4-3 TRBD2 CASSQDYGLAGETQYF TGCGCCAGCAGCCAAGATTATGGACTAGCAGGGGAGACCCAGTACTTC
TRBJ1-6 TRBV7-2 - CASSRDFRSYNSPLHF TGTGCCAGCAGCCGGGACTTCCGCTCCTATAATTCACCCCTCCACTTT
TRBJ1-2 TRBV6-5 - CASSPGYSGGYTF TGTGCCAGCAGTCCAGGGTATTCAGGCGGCTACACCTTC